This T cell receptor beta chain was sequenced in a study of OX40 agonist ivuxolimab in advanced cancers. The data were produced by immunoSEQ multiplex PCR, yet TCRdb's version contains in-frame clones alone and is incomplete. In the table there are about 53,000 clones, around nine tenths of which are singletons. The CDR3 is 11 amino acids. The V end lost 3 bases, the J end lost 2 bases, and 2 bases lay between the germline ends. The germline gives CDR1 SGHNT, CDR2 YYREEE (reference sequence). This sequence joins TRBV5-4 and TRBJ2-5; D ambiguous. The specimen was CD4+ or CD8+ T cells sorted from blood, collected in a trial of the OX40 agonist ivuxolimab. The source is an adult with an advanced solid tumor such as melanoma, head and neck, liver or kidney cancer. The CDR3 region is CASSWQETQYF. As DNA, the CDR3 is TGTGCCAGCAGCTGGCAAGAGACCCAGTACTTC.